This entry concerns a single TCR beta chain. Its target is unknown. This CDR3 comprises 16 residues. Germline-derived CDR1 and CDR2 are SEHNR and FQNEAQ (reference sequence). Trimming pared 1 base from V and 1 base from J, leaving 13 bases between. This specimen comes from a study of cytomegalovirus exposure and HLA in healthy donors. Study results and limitations: Follow-up analysis later connected one missense variant in DCLRE1C with trimming of TCR beta V- and J-genes. The study carried out a later analysis of TCR beta sequences. It associated 15,000 to 20,000 of them with specific HLA alleles at a false discovery rate of 0.05.

Both 60 Vbeta primers and 13 Jbeta primers went into the PCR. Using immunoSEQ multiplex PCR, the repertoire was profiled, and TCRdb retains in-frame clones only, with some absent. The profile shows around 150,000 clones, over 75% of them singletons. Material for sequencing was PBMCs. The rearrangement uses TRBV7-9 and TRBJ1-1, with D possibly being TRBD1 (6 bases). This receptor was obtained from a woman aged 40 to 55 in good health and CMV-seronegative. The CDR3 protein is CASSLEGGLSNTEAFF. The CDR3 coding sequence is TGTGCCAGCAGCTTAGAGGGGGGGCTCTCGAACACTGAAGCTTTCTTT.